The sequence of this TCR beta chain was determined in a study of CD8 T cells in Susac syndrome. RNA in amounts of roughly 0.5 to 1 ug was reverse transcribed with random hexamers. The TCR beta CDR3 was amplified by immunoSEQ multiplex PCR across 54 Vbeta, 13 Jbeta. TCRdb used MiXCR to reprocess the immunoSEQ multiplex PCR reads, holding one entry per CDR3 protein. The table lists roughly 180,000 distinct CDR3 sequences, about 95% of them singletons. Germline-derived CDR1 and CDR2 are MNHEY and SMNVEV (reference sequence). Trimming took 5 bases from V and 6 from J; bases not matched to a gene: 10. This CDR3 contains 16 residues. Whole-study findings and limits: A relatively small number of individuals underwent TCR sequencing and HLA analysis.

This clonotype occurred once. The antigen is unknown. Isolation of CD8+ and CD4+ T cells was performed negatively, whereas enrichment of TEMRA cells was done by FACS. This receptor was identified in a human donor in good health. Sequencing input: CD4+ T cells from PBMCs. The rearrangement links TRBV27 to TRBJ2-1, with TRBD2 identical over 10 bases. DNA for the CDR3: TGTGCCAGCAGTCCTAGCGGGAGCCCGGAACGCAATGAGCAGTTCTTC. Protein sequence: CASSPSGSPERNEQFF.